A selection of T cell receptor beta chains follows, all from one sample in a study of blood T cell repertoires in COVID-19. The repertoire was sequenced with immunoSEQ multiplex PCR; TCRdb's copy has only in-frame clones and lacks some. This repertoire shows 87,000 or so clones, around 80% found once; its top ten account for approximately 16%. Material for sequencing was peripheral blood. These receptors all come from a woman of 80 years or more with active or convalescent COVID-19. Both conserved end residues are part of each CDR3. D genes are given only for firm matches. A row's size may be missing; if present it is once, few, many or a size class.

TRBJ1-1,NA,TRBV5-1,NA,TGCGCCAGCAGCTTACCAAGCGCTGAAGCTTTCTTT,CASSLPSAEAFF
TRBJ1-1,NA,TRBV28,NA,TGTGCCAGCAGTGGCCTCGAAGCTTTCTTT,CASSGLEAFF
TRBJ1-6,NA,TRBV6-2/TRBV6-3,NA,TGTGCCAGCAGCCGCTCTGGGGCAGCACTCAATTCACCCCTCCACTTT,CASSRSGAALNSPLHF
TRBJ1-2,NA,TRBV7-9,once,TGTGCCAGCAGCTTCCTTCAACAGAATGGCTACACCTTC,CASSFLQQNGYTF
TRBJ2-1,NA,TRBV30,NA,TGTGCCTGGAGTGTTGGGGGGTTGGGGGACAATGAGCAGTTCTTC,CAWSVGGLGDNEQFF
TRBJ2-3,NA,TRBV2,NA,TGTGCCAGCAGTAAGGGGGTTAGCACAGATACGCAGTATTTT,CASSKGVSTDTQYF
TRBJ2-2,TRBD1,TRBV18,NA,TGTGCCAGCTCACACGCTAGACAGGGGCGGAACACCGGGGAGCTGTTTTTT,CASSHARQGRNTGELFF
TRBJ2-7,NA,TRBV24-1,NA,TGTGCCACCAGTGAGGAGATTTACGAGCAGTACTTC,CATSEEIYEQYF
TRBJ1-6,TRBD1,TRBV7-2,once,TGTGCCAGCAGCTTATCCTCGACAGGGAGTCGCTCACCCCTCCACTTT,CASSLSSTGSRSPLHF
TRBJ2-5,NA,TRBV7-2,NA,TGTGCCAGCAGCTCCAACCCCCCGACTGTCTACCAAGAGACCCAGTACTTC,CASSSNPPTVYQETQYF
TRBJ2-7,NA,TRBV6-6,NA,TGTGCCAGCGCACAGACCAACTACGAGCAGTACTTC,CASAQTNYEQYF